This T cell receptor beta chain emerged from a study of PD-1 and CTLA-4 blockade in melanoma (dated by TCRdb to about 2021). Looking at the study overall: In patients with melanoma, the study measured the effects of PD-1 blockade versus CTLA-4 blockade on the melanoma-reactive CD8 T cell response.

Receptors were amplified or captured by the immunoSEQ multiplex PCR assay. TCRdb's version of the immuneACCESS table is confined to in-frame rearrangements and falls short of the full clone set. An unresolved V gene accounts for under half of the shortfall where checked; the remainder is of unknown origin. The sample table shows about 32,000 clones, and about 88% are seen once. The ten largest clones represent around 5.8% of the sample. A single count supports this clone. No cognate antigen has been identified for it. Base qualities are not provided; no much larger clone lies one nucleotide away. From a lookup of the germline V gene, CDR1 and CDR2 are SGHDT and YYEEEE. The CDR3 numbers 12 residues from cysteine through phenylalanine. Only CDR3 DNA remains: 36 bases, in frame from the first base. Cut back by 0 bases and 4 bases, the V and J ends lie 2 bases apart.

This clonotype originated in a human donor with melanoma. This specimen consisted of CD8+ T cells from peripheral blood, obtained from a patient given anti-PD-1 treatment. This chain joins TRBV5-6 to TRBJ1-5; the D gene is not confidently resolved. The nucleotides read TGTGCCAGCAGCTTGGATAATCAGCCCCAGCATTTT. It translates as CASSLDNQPQHF.